This passage covers 22 T cell receptor beta chains from one sample sequenced in a study of T cells after yellow fever vaccination. TCRdb ran MiXCR on the 5' RACE reads and lists one entry per CDR3 protein. The data contain roughly 160,000 distinct CDR3 sequences, around 8.5% of them singletons. The specimen comprised CD8+ T cells sorted from PBMCs, sampled 45 days after the yellow fever booster vaccination. The receptors were sampled from a man aged 18-30 years who received the YFV17D yellow fever vaccine.

This clonotype was seen at least ten times. The CDR3, as DNA: TGCGCCAGCAGCCAAGCCGCGACAGGGTGGACTCGGACTGAAGCTTTCTTT. It yields the protein CASSQAATGWTRTEAFF. V usage is TRBV4-3 and J usage is TRBJ1-1; 7 bases agree with TRBD1. Germline CDR1 reads LGHNA; CDR2 reads YSLEER. The CDR3 contains 17 residues. With 1 base clipped from V and 5 bases from J, the junction kept 13 bases outside the gene matches.

J is TRBJ2-3 and V is TRBV18, with 14 bases aligning to TRBD2. V was pared by 3 bases and J by 6 bases, with 8 bases of the junction left unmatched. The germline gives CDR1 KGHSH, CDR2 LQKENI. The CDR3 runs to 17 residues. CDR3 loop: CASSPTSGGVRSDTQYF. The CDR3 region has the DNA TGTGCCAGCTCACCGACTAGCGGGGGGGTCCGTTCGGATACGCAGTATTTT.

The rearrangement joins TRBV20-1 to TRBJ2-7; D is possibly TRBD1 (5 bases). Germline CDR1 is DFQATT and CDR2 is SNEGSKA (reference sequence). The CDR3 covers 13 residues. The V end lost 1 base, the J end lost 4 bases, and 11 bases lay between the germline ends. This CDR3 is CSARASQGYEQYF. The DNA for the CDR3 is TGCAGTGCTAGAGCAAGCCAGGGATACGAGCAGTACTTC.

This clonotype has just a few counts. V gene TRBV2 combines with J gene TRBJ2-1; the match to TRBD1 covers 8 bases. V shed 8 bases, J shed 0 bases, and the junction held 6 bases outside the gene matches. This CDR3 is built from 15 residues. In germline, CDR1 is SNHLY, CDR2 FYNNEI. CDR3 protein: CASGAGTGSYNEQFF. The CDR3, as DNA: TGTGCCAGCGGGGCCGGGACAGGCTCCTACAATGAGCAGTTCTTC.

This clonotype was found many times. The genes are TRBV11-2 and TRBJ1-2, with a weak D call TRBD1 (5 bases). Trimming removed 4 bases at V and 0 bases at J, with 12 bases between. The CDR3 has 15 residues. Per germline, CDR1 SGHAT and CDR2 FQNNGV. CDR3 DNA sequence: TGTGCCAGCAGCTCCAGGGATACCACTAACTATGGCTACACCTTC. Its protein product is CASSSRDTTNYGYTF.

The chain links TRBV7-8 to TRBJ2-1; 9 bases fit TRBD1. Trimming removed 5 bases from V and 6 bases from J; junction bases left unmatched: 5. CDR1 and CDR2 (germline): SGHVS, FQNEAQ. The CDR3 runs to 14 residues. Here the CDR3 DNA reads TGTGCCAGCAGCCTCGGGACAGGGACCAATGAGCAGTTCTTC. Translation gives CASSLGTGTNEQFF.

This clonotype has only a few counts. The rearrangement uses TRBV7-9 and TRBJ2-3, with 10 positions matching TRBD2. This CDR3 region has 17 residues. Germline CDR1 and CDR2: SEHNR and FQNEAQ (reference sequence). V was clipped by 0 bases and J by 0 bases; unmatched bases: 3. This chain's CDR3 is CASSLATSGISTDTQYF. As DNA, the CDR3 is TGTGCCAGCAGCTTAGCCACTAGCGGGATTAGCACAGATACGCAGTATTTT.

The sample holds many counts of this clonotype. The chain uses TRBV4-2 and TRBJ2-7; possibly TRBD1 for D (6 bases). With 2 bases removed from V and 0 bases from J, the gap between germline ends came to 11 bases. From germline, CDR1 is LGHNA and CDR2 YNFKEQ. This CDR3 comprises 15 residues. Written as DNA, the CDR3 is TGTGCCAGCAGCCAAAGACAGGACAGCTCCTACGAGCAGTACGTC. It yields the protein CASSQRQDSSYEQYV.

The rearrangement joins TRBV20-1 to TRBJ2-7, with 8 bases lining up with TRBD2. V lost 5 bases, J lost 5 bases, and 11 bases stayed unmatched. In germline, CDR1 is DFQATT, CDR2 SNEGSKA (reference sequence). This CDR3 is built from 14 residues. The CDR3 here is CSAPPGGGSNEQYF. In nucleotides, the CDR3 is TGCAGTGCTCCTCCTGGCGGGGGGTCCAACGAGCAGTACTTC.

The chain is built from TRBV4-1 and TRBJ1-2; D perhaps matches TRBD1 (6 bases). The V and J ends lost 3 bases and 2 bases respectively, with 13 bases between them. Germline CDR1 MGHRA, CDR2 YSYEKL. CDR3 length equals 15 residues. The CDR3 DNA follows: TGCGCCAGCAGCCAGGTCCAGGGGACAAACTATGGCTACACCTTC. It translates to CASSQVQGTNYGYTF.

The CDR3 nucleotides are TGTGCCAGCAGTTCCTGGGGGGGGGACCTCAGCACAGATACGCAGTATTTT. Its translation: CASSSWGGDLSTDTQYF. The rearrangement joins TRBV27 to TRBJ2-3; 7 nucleotides match TRBD2. This CDR3 region has 17 residues. Germline CDR1 MNHEY, CDR2 SMNVEV (reference sequence). With 4 bases clipped from V and 0 bases from J, the junction kept 10 bases outside the gene matches.

Only a few counts were recorded for this clonotype. The gene calls are TRBV4-1 and TRBJ2-7, with D tentatively TRBD1 (6 bases). The CDR3 has 12 amino acids. CDR1 is MGHRA and CDR2 is YSYEKL in the germline V gene. Trimming pared 6 bases from V and 4 bases from J, leaving 10 bases between. The CDR3 nucleotides are TGCGCCAGCAGTGGACAGCGGTACGAGCAGTACTTC. It encodes CASSGQRYEQYF.

This clonotype was counted ten times or more. The chain is built from TRBV4-3 and TRBJ2-3, with a possible D match to TRBD2 (5 bases). V shed 0 bases and J shed 6 bases, with 13 bases lying between them. CDR3 length equals 15 residues. CDR1 is LGHNA and CDR2 is YSLEER in the germline V gene. Here the CDR3 DNA reads TGCGCCAGCAGCCAAGACGAGAGGGCCGGGGATACGCAGTATTTT. It yields the protein CASSQDERAGDTQYF.

This clonotype has a count of ten or more. This rearrangement joins TRBV10-3 to TRBJ1-3, with D possibly being TRBD1 (5 bases). CDR1 is ENHRY and CDR2 is SYGVKD in the germline V gene. The CDR3 runs to 14 residues. Trimming removed 6 bases at V and 0 bases at J, with 9 bases between. The CDR3 is CAISLGTSGNTIYF. The CDR3 DNA sequence: TGTGCCATCAGCCTAGGGACCTCTGGAAACACCATATATTTT.

This clonotype has a handful of counts. The V gene is TRBV10-3, the J gene TRBJ2-3; 13 bases map to TRBD2. The CDR3 contains 15 residues. CDR1 is ENHRY, CDR2 SYGVKD, per germline. Trimming cost V 3 bases and J 5 bases; bases outside gene matches: 2. The CDR3 protein is CAISEGTSGKDTQYF. The CDR3 coding sequence is TGTGCCATCAGTGAAGGGACTAGCGGGAAAGATACGCAGTATTTT.

The rearrangement links TRBV19 to TRBJ2-3; 10 positions agree with TRBD2. Germline V gene sequence: CDR1 LNHDA, CDR2 SQIVND (reference sequence). The CDR3 is made up of 16 amino acids. Germline trimming cut 1 base from V and 4 bases from J; bases unmatched to any gene: 5. The CDR3 coding sequence is TGTGCCAGTAGTATAGGTCGCCTAGCGGGGGCAGATACGCAGTATTTT. It encodes CASSIGRLAGADTQYF.

This clonotype was seen only a few times. The chain uses TRBV9 and TRBJ2-1; 14 bases align to TRBD2. J lost 9 bases, V lost 3 bases, and 5 bases had no gene match. Germline CDR1 SGDLS, CDR2 YYNGEE. This CDR3 is 15 amino acids long. The CDR3 loop reads CASSAGTSGGSEQFF. The CDR3, as DNA: TGTGCCAGCAGCGCCGGGACTAGCGGGGGTAGTGAGCAGTTCTTC.

Only a few counts were recorded for this clonotype. V gene TRBV20-1 combines with J gene TRBJ2-5, with 8 bases aligning to TRBD2. The CDR3 runs to 14 residues. The V gene end was trimmed by 5 bases and the J gene end by 1 base; junction bases not matched to a gene: 6. CDR1 and CDR2 (germline): DFQATT, SNEGSKA (reference sequence). The DNA of the CDR3 is TGCAGTGCTGATAATAGCGGGGCCCAAGAGACCCAGTACTTC. This codes for CSADNSGAQETQYF.

The chain recombines TRBV7-7 with TRBJ1-3; 8 nucleotides align to TRBD1. The CDR3 totals 15 residues. V shed 4 bases and J 4 bases; nucleotides not matched to a gene: 6. The germline V gene has CDR1 SSHAT and CDR2 FNYEAQ (reference sequence). The CDR3 loop reads CASSSGTGAGNTIYF. In DNA form, the CDR3 reads TGTGCCAGCAGCTCAGGGACAGGCGCGGGAAACACCATATATTTT.

This clonotype was seen at least ten times. The chain links TRBV29-1 to TRBJ1-1; D is possibly TRBD1 (5 bases). V lost 4 bases and J lost 0, with 9 bases in between. The CDR3 length is 13 residues. Germline CDR1 SQVTM, CDR2 ANQGSEA. This CDR3 is CSVVGGLNTEAFF. The CDR3 nucleotides read TGCAGCGTTGTGGGGGGACTGAACACTGAAGCTTTCTTT.

This sequence joins TRBV4-1 and TRBJ2-3; 9 nucleotides line up with TRBD2. Germline values: CDR1 MGHRA, CDR2 YSYEKL. Losses at the gene ends were 5 bases for V and 2 bases for J; bases not matched to a gene: 8. The CDR3 runs to 16 residues. Written as DNA, the CDR3 is TGCGCCAGCAGCTCCATGACTAGCGGTCCCACAGATACGCAGTATTTT. Translating it yields CASSSMTSGPTDTQYF.

This clonotype has only a few counts. The chain joins TRBV19 to TRBJ1-5; possible D gene TRBD1, 5 bases. The V gene lost 4 bases and the J gene lost 3 bases, with 10 bases spanning the gap. There are 14 residues in the CDR3. Germline assignment: CDR1 LNHDA and CDR2 SQIVND (reference sequence). The DNA for the CDR3 is TGTGCCAGTAGTACTAGGGGACTCAATCAGCCCCAGCATTTT. Translated, it gives CASSTRGLNQPQHF.